Ten or more counts support the clone carrying this TCR beta chain. The antigen remains unidentified. V shed 2 bases and J 4 bases; nucleotides not matched to a gene: 14. This CDR3 contains 19 residues. Germline V gene data show CDR1 as MNHNS and CDR2 as SASEGT. This specimen belongs to a study of T cells in Graves' hyperthyroidism and ophthalmopathy. Study results and limitations: Model output signaled ophthalmopathy a median 6.5 months ahead of onset.

What was amplified from RNA transcripts were TCR beta CDR3 regions. A first-round RT-PCR of the TCR CDR3 used the HTBI primer set. TCRdb analysed the multiplex PCR reads with MiXCR anew, one entry per CDR3 protein. Counted here are some 370,000 distinct CDR3 sequences, about 17% occurring once; the ten biggest clones make up about a third. Patients aged 18 to 65 had newly diagnosed hyperthyroidism that had lasted under 2 months. Patients showing uncontrolled infection, other autoimmune disease, pregnancy or lactation were ineligible. Together with thyroid ultrasound, orbital computed tomography, serum thyroxine and TRAb, clinical symptoms were used for diagnoses.

The chain carries TRBV6-1 and TRBJ2-3, with 11 bases matching TRBD2. The material sequenced was blood. The receptor was derived from a young woman with Graves' hyperthyroidism that later progressed to Graves' ophthalmopathy. The CDR3 nucleotides are TGTGCCAGCAGTGAACTACTAGCGGGAGTAACGCCCATCGCAGATACGCAGTATTTT. It codes for CASSELLAGVTPIADTQYF.